The rows below give T cell receptor beta chains drawn from one sample of a study of blood T cell repertoires in COVID-19. Profiling relied on immunoSEQ multiplex PCR, and the TCRdb table lists in-frame clones only, not all of them. The table has around 700,000 clones, around 89% seen once. The material sequenced was peripheral blood. These receptors were collected from a young woman with acute or convalescent COVID-19. CDR3s include the opening cysteine and the closing phenylalanine or tryptophan. A D gene is named only where the DNA matches it firmly. Clone size, where shown, is once, few, many, or a class for clones that have expanded.

few	TRBV4-3	TRBJ1-4	NA	CASSQDQARGEKLFF	TGCGCCAGCAGCCAGGACCAGGCGCGGGGTGAAAAACTGTTTTTT
NA	TRBV9	TRBJ2-7	TRBD2	CASSDSSGGAFHEQYF	TGTGCCAGCAGCGACTCTAGCGGGGGGGCCTTCCACGAGCAGTACTTC
NA	TRBV25-1	TRBJ1-2	NA	CASSEFVGVDGYTF	TGTGCCAGCAGTGAATTTGTAGGGGTGGATGGCTACACCTTC
NA	TRBV5-1	TRBJ1-1	TRBD1	CASSQPGTVEAFF	TGCGCCAGCAGCCAACCCGGGACAGTTGAAGCTTTCTTT
NA	TRBV5-1	TRBJ2-2	NA	CASSLDRAGADTGELFF	TGCGCCAGCAGCTTGGACCGGGCAGGGGCGGACACCGGGGAGCTGTTTTTT
NA	TRBV6-2/TRBV6-3	TRBJ1-5	NA	CASSFLDGDQPQHF	TGTGCCAGCAGTTTCTTAGACGGAGATCAGCCCCAGCATTTT
NA	TRBV11-2	TRBJ2-3	NA	CASSFMSYTQYF	TGTGCCAGCAGCTTTATGTCTTATACGCAGTATTTT
NA	TRBV7-8	TRBJ1-2	NA	CASSLGFLSLPDGYTF	TGTGCCAGCAGCTTAGGTTTTCTTTCCCTCCCGGATGGCTACACCTTC
once	TRBV9	TRBJ2-7	NA	CASSVAGGGPYEQYF	TGTGCCAGCAGCGTAGCTGGCGGGGGCCCCTACGAGCAGTACTTC
NA	TRBV4-2	TRBJ2-7	TRBD2	CASSPQSEGTSGAYEQYF	TGTGCCAGCAGCCCCCAATCCGAGGGAACTAGCGGGGCCTACGAGCAGTACTTC
NA	TRBV6-4	TRBJ2-2	TRBD2	CASSDSGEEVGELFF	TGTGCCAGCAGCGATAGCGGGGAGGAGGTCGGGGAGCTGTTTTTT
NA	TRBV19	TRBJ1-2	NA	CASMRGADHYGYTF	TGTGCCAGTATGCGGGGGGCAGACCACTATGGCTACACCTTC
NA	TRBV6-5	TRBJ2-7	TRBD1	CASRDRDPYEQYF	TGTGCCAGCAGGGACAGGGACCCCTACGAGCAGTACTTC
NA	TRBV23-1	TRBJ2-1	NA	CAGKGRGYNEQFF	TGCGCCGGCAAAGGCAGAGGTTACAATGAGCAGTTCTTC
NA	TRBV11-2	TRBJ1-5	NA	CASSLEQGQPQHF	TGTGCCAGCAGCTTAGAGCAGGGGCAGCCCCAGCATTTT
NA	TRBV7-8	TRBJ2-1	TRBD2	CASINEGLGYNEQFF	TGTGCCAGCATCAACGAGGGACTAGGGTACAATGAGCAGTTCTTC
once	TRBV30	TRBJ2-2	TRBD1	CACTGVPGELFF	TGTGCCTGTACAGGGGTTCCCGGGGAGCTGTTTTTT
NA	TRBV7-2	TRBJ2-2	TRBD1	CASSPGTARNTGELFF	TGTGCCAGCAGCCCAGGGACAGCGAGGAACACCGGGGAGCTGTTTTTT
NA	TRBV3-1/TRBV3-2	TRBJ1-2	NA	CASSQGRVFNGYTF	TGTGCCAGCAGCCAAGGCAGGGTGTTTAATGGCTACACCTTC
NA	TRBV6-5	TRBJ1-5	NA	CASSTGGEGNQPQHF	TGTGCCAGCAGTACGGGGGGGGAGGGCAATCAGCCCCAGCATTTT
NA	TRBV4-2	TRBJ1-2	NA	CASSQEYKGRYGYTF	TGTGCCAGCAGCCAAGAGTACAAGGGGAGGTATGGCTACACCTTC
NA	TRBV30	TRBJ1-2	NA	CAGRGLGGYTF	TGTGCCGGGCGGGGTTTAGGGGGCTACACCTTC
NA	TRBV5-5	TRBJ2-7	NA	CASSFSAHYEQYF	TGTGCCAGCAGCTTTTCTGCGCACTACGAGCAGTACTTC
NA	TRBV3-1/TRBV3-2	TRBJ1-1	NA	CASSQGPSRVSGWGEAFF	TGTGCCAGCAGCCAAGGCCCGTCGCGGGTTTCTGGATGGGGTGAAGCTTTCTTT
NA	TRBV4-1	TRBJ2-3	TRBD2	CASSRRLAADTQYF	TGCGCCAGCAGCCGACGACTAGCGGCAGATACGCAGTATTTT
NA	TRBV28	TRBJ2-3	TRBD1	CASSLVTRGRGQGHSDTQYF	TGTGCCAGCAGTTTAGTCACGAGGGGCAGGGGACAGGGCCATTCAGATACGCAGTATTTT
NA	TRBV6-5	TRBJ2-7	TRBD1	CASSYPRQGGYEQYF	TGTGCCAGCAGTTACCCTCGACAGGGGGGATACGAGCAGTACTTC
few	TRBV5-6	TRBJ2-7	TRBD1	CASSTWTGSEQYF	TGTGCCAGCAGCACCTGGACAGGGTCCGAGCAGTACTTC
once	TRBV19	TRBJ2-3	NA	CASGLGPGAQYF	TGTGCCAGCGGCTTGGGGCCGGGGGCGCAGTATTTT
NA	TRBV7-3	TRBJ2-7	TRBD2	CASSLSGAGGPGEQYF	TGTGCCAGCAGCTTATCCGGAGCGGGGGGGCCGGGAGAGCAGTACTTC
NA	TRBV6-2/TRBV6-3	TRBJ2-3	TRBD2	CASCQVGTSVHTQYF	TGTGCCAGCTGCCAAGTCGGGACTAGCGTCCATACGCAGTATTTT
once	TRBV3-1/TRBV3-2	TRBJ2-3	NA	CASSRTTSGTDTQYF	TGTGCCAGCAGCCGGACTACTTCGGGCACAGATACGCAGTATTTT
NA	TRBV28	TRBJ1-5	NA	CASSASGTLDQPQHF	TGTGCCAGCAGTGCTTCCGGGACTTTGGATCAGCCCCAGCATTTT
NA	TRBV30	TRBJ2-3	NA	CAWSGRREADTQYF	TGTGCCTGGAGTGGTAGAAGGGAGGCAGATACGCAGTATTTT
NA	TRBV9	TRBJ1-2	NA	CASSLPGGYTF	TGTGCCAGCAGCTTACCCGGGGGCTACACCTTC
NA	TRBV24-1	TRBJ1-1	NA	CATSDTRPGAVGGAFF	TGTGCCACCAGTGATACGCGGCCAGGGGCGGTGGGGGGGGCTTTCTTT
NA	TRBV28	TRBJ1-6	NA	CASSLKRWAPHNSPLHF	TGTGCCAGCAGTTTAAAACGATGGGCCCCCCATAATTCACCCCTCCACTTT
once	TRBV18	TRBJ1-1	TRBD1	CASSPVDRGFTEAFF	TGTGCCAGCTCACCTGTAGACAGGGGGTTTACTGAAGCTTTCTTT
NA	TRBV2	TRBJ2-1	TRBD2	CASSGGGAISNEQFF	TGTGCCAGCAGTGGCGGGGGGGCAATCTCCAATGAGCAGTTCTTC
NA	TRBV19	TRBJ1-1	NA	CASSIRGYREAFF	TGTGCCAGTAGTATTCGAGGGTACCGGGAAGCTTTCTTT
once	TRBV9	TRBJ1-6	TRBD1	CASREHRGQDNSPLHF	TGTGCCAGCAGGGAGCATCGTGGACAGGATAATTCACCCCTCCACTTT
NA	TRBV2	TRBJ1-5	NA	CASSVTGPQPQHF	TGTGCCAGCAGTGTGACAGGCCCCCAGCCCCAGCATTTT
NA	TRBV30	TRBJ2-7	TRBD1	CACDRGRGVYEQYF	TGTGCCTGCGACAGGGGGCGAGGGGTTTACGAGCAGTACTTC
once	TRBV18	TRBJ2-5	NA	CASSPLISEETQYF	TGTGCCAGCTCACCCCTAATAAGCGAAGAGACCCAGTACTTC
NA	TRBV13	TRBJ2-1	TRBD2	CASSGSSRGGPGEQFF	TGTGCCAGCAGCGGAAGTAGTCGGGGGGGGCCGGGTGAGCAGTTCTTC
NA	TRBV4-3	TRBJ1-4	TRBD1	CASSQDRRGPTNEKLFF	TGCGCCAGCAGCCAAGATAGGAGGGGGCCAACTAATGAAAAACTGTTTTTT
NA	TRBV29-1	TRBJ2-5	NA	CSVVPSRETQYF	TGCAGCGTTGTACCTAGCCGGGAGACCCAGTACTTC
NA	TRBV7-9	TRBJ1-5	NA	CASSLGRSGGGNQPQHF	TGTGCCAGCAGCTTAGGCCGCTCCGGGGGTGGTAATCAGCCCCAGCATTTT
few	TRBV21-1	TRBJ2-1	NA	CASIGLAGGPGNNEQFF	TGTGCCAGCATCGGACTAGCGGGGGGTCCGGGTAACAATGAGCAGTTCTTC